What follows is one TCR beta chain and its context. The antigen is undetermined. This sample was included in a study of CD4+ T cells in melanoma. Germline CDR1 reads SGHTA; CDR2 reads FQGTGA. The V and J ends lost 5 bases and 1 base respectively, with 14 bases between them. The CDR3 is 15 amino acids. General observations from the study: CD8+ T cell, macrophage and B cell function reportedly correlated with neoantigen-specific CD4+ T cells. Neoantigen-specific CD4+ T cells in melanoma reportedly had diverse differentiation states.

Only in-frame clones appear in the TCRdb table, and some are missing; sequencing was by immunoSEQ multiplex PCR. This table has 9,500 or so clones, 50% to 70% appearing once. The chain carries TRBV7-3 and TRBJ2-5; D tentatively fits TRBD1 or TRBD2 (5 bases each). The specimen sequenced was cells from a culture (not recorded whether cultured in vitro). This clonotype was sampled from a human donor with melanoma. Here the CDR3 DNA reads TGTGCCAGCAGCAGGGCCTCAGGGACCCAAGAGACCCAGTACTTC. It encodes CASSRASGTQETQYF.